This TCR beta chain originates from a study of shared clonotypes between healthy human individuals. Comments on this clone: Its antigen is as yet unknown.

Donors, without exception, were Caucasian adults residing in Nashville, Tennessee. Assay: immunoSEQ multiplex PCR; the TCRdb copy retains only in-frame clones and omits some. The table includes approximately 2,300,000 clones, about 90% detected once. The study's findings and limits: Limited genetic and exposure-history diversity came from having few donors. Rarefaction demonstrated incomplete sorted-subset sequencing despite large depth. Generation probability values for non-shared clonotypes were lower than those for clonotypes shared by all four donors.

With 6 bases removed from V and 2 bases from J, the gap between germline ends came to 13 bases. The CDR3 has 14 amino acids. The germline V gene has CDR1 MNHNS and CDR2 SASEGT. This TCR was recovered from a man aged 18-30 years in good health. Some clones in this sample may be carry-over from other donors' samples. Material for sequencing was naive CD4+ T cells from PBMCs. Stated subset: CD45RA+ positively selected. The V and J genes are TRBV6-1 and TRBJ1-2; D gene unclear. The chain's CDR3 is CASRPKDGNYGYTF. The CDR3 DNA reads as TGTGCCAGCAGGCCAAAGGACGGGAACTATGGCTACACCTTC.